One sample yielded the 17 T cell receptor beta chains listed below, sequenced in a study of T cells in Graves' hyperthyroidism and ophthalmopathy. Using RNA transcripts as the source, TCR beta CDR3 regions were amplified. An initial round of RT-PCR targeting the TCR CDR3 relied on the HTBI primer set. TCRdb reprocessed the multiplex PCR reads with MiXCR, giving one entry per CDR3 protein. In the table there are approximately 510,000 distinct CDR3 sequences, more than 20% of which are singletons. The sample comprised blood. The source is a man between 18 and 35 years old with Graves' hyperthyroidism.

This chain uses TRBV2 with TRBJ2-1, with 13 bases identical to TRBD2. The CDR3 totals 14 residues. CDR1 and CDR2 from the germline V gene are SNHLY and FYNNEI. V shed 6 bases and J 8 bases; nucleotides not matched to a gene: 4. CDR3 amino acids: CASRTSGGPDEQFF. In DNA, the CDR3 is TGTGCCAGCAGGACTAGCGGGGGGCCTGATGAGCAGTTCTTC.

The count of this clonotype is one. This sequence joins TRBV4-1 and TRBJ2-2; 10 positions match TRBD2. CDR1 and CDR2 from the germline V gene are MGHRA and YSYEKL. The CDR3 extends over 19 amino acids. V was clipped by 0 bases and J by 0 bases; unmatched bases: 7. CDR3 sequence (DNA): TGCGCCAGCAGCCAAGATAGGCTAGCGGGGGCGCCGAACACCGGGGAGCTGTTTTTT. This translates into CASSQDRLAGAPNTGELFF.

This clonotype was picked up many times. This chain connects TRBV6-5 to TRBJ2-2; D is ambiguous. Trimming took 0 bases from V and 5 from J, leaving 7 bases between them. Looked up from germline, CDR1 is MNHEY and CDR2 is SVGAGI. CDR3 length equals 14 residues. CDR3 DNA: TGTGCCAGCAGTTACTCCGTGTTGACCGGGGAGCTGTTTTTT. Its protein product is CASSYSVLTGELFF.

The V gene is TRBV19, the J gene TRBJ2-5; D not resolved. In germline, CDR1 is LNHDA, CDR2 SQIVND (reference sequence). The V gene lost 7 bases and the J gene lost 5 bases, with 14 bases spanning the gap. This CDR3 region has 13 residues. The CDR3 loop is CASTSTGRETQYF. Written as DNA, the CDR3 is TGTGCCAGTACCAGCACTGGTCGGGAGACCCAGTACTTC.

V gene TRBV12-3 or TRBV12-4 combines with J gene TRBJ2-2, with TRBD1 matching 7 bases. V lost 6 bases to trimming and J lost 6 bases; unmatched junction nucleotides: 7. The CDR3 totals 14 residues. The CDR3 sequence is CASRSQGFSGELFF. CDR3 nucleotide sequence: TGTGCCAGCAGGTCACAGGGGTTCTCCGGGGAGCTGTTTTTT.

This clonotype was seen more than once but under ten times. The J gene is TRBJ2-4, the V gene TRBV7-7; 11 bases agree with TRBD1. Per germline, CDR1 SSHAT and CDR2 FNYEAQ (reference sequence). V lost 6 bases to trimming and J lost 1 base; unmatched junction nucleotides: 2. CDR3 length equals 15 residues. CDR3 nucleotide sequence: TGTGCCAGCAGAGGGGACAGGGGGGCCAAAAACATTCAGTACTTC. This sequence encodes CASRGDRGAKNIQYF.

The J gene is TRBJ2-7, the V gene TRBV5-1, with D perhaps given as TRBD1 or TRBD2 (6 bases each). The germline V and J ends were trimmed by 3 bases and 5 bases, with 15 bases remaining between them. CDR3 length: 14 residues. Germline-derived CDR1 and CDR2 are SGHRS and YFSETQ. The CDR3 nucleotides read TGCGCCAGCAGCTCCCCGGGGGCGCGTCACGAGCAGTACTTC. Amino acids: CASSSPGARHEQYF.

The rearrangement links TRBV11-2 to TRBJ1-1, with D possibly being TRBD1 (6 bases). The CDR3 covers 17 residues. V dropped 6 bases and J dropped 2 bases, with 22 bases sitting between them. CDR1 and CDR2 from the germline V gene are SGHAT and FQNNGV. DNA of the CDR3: TGTGCCAGCAGTCGCGTCCTCACAGGGAAGGGAAACACTGAAGCTTTCTTT. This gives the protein CASSRVLTGKGNTEAFF.

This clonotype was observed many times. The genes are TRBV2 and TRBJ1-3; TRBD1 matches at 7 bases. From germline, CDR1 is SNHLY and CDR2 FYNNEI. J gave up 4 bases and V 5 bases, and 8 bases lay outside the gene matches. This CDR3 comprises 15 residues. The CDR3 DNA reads TGTGCCAGCAGTTCGTCAGGGGGAGAAGGAAACACCATATATTTT. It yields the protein CASSSSGGEGNTIYF.

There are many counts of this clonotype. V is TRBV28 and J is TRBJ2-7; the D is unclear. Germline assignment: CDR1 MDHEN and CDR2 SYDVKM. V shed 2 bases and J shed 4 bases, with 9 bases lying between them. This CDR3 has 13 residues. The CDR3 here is CASSLGTRYEQYF. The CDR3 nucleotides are TGTGCCAGCAGTTTAGGAACTCGGTACGAGCAGTACTTC.

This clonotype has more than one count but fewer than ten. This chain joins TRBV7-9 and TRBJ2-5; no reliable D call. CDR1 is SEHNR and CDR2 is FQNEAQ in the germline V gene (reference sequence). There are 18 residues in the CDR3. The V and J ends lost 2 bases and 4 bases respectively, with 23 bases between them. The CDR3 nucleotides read TGTGCCAGCAGCTTAAAATTAAACCCCCGGTTGATGGTAGAGACCCAGTACTTC. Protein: CASSLKLNPRLMVETQYF. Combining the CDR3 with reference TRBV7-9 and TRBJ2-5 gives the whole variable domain DTGVSQNPRHKITKRGQNVTFRCDPISEHNRLYWYRQTLGQGPEFLTYFQNEAQLEKSRLLSDRFSAERPKGSFSTLEIQRTEQGDSAMYLCASSLKLNPRLMVETQYFGPGTRLLVL.

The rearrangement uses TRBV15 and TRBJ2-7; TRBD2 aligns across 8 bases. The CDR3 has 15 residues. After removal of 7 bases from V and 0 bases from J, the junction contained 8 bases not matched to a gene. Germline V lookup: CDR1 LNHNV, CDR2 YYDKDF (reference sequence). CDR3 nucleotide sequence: TGTGCCACCACCAAGGAGCGGGGGACCTCCTACGAGCAGTACTTC. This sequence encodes CATTKERGTSYEQYF.

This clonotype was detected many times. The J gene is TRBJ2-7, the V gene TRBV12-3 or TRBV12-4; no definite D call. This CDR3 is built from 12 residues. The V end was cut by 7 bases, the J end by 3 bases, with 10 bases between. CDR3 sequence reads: CASTGSNYEQYF. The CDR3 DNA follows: TGTGCCAGCACCGGCAGCAACTACGAGCAGTACTTC.

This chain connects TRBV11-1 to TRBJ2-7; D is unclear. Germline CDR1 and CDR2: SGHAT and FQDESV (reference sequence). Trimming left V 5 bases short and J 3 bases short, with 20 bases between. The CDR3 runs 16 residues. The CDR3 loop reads CASSPPGRLAIYEQYF. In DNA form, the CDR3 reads TGTGCCAGCAGCCCCCCAGGAAGATTAGCCATCTACGAGCAGTACTTC.

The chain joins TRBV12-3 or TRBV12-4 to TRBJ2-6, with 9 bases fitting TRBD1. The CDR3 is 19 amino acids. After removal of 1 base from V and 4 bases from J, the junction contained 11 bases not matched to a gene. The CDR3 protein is CASSLGPNRGRAGANVLTF. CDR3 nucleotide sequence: TGTGCCAGCAGTTTAGGGCCCAACAGGGGGCGCGCCGGGGCCAACGTCCTGACTTTC.

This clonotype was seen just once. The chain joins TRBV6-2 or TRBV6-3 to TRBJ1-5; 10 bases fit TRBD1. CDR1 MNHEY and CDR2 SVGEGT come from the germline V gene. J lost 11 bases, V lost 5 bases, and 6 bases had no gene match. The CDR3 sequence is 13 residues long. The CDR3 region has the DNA TGTGCCAGCAGTCGGGACAGGGGTCGGGCCCAGCATTTT. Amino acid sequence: CASSRDRGRAQHF.

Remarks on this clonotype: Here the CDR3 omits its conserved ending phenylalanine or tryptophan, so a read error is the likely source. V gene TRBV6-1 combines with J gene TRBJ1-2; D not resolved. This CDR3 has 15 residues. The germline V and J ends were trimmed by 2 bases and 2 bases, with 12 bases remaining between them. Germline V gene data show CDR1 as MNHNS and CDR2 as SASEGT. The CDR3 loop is CASSEIKILNYGYTY. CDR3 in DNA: TGTGCCAGCAGTGAAATTAAGATTTTAAACTATGGCTACACCTAC.